Reported below is one T cell receptor (beta chain). What it binds is unknown. A clone one base away is much larger, so this may be a read error. The CDR3 covers 15 residues. Germline V CDR1 and CDR2: SEHNR, FQNEAQ (reference sequence). The sample is drawn from a study of T cell repertoires in cytomegalovirus infection. Study overall: Researchers turned to recently identified HLA-C-restricted CMV epitopes as well as well-studied HLA-B-restricted ones.

TCRdb reprocessed the reads via MiXCR and lists one record per CDR3 protein. The sample has roughly 180,000 distinct CDR3 sequences; roughly 22% are singletons. The starting material was CD8+ T cells from cultured PBMCs, obtained from culture after CMV antigen stimulation. This clonotype was sampled from a human donor in good health (CMV status not recorded). Some clones in this sample may be carry-over from other donors' samples. This rearrangement joins TRBV7-9 to TRBJ2-3; 7 nucleotides agree with TRBD2. The CDR3 nucleotides read TGTGCCATCAGCTTCATGACTAGCAGCACAGATACGCAGTATTTT. Amino acid sequence: CAISFMTSSTDTQYF.